One sample yielded the 21 T cell receptor beta chains listed below, sequenced in a study of shared clonotypes between healthy human individuals. The protocol was immunoSEQ multiplex PCR, while the TCRdb copy is restricted to in-frame clones and leaves out a portion. Here the sample spans about a million clones, about 72% being singletons. Sequenced input: memory CD4+ T cells from PBMCs. Documented subset: CD45RA-negative fraction. Every receptor here comes from a young man in good health. Some clones in this sample may be carry-over from other donors' samples.

A remark on this clone: The sample carries other DNA sequences with the same CDR3. The chain combines TRBV5-4 with TRBJ2-3, with D perhaps matching TRBD1 (5 bases). CDR1 and CDR2 from the germline V gene are SGHNT and YYREEE (reference sequence). Trimming took off 4 bases at V and 4 bases at J, with 7 bases between the two ends. This CDR3 has 12 amino acids. The CDR3 protein is CASSPTADTQYF. The CDR3 coding sequence is TGTGCCAGCAGCCCGACAGCAGATACGCAGTATTTT. Filled out from reference TRBV5-4 and TRBJ2-3, the complete variable domain reads ETGVTQSPTHLIKTRGQQVTLRCSSQSGHNTVSWYQQALGQGPQFIFQYYREEENGRGNFPPRFSGLQFPNYSSELNVNALELDDSALYLCASSPTADTQYFGPGTRLTVL.

A few counts support this clone. The V and J genes are TRBV7-9 and TRBJ2-5; D is uncertain. Trimming stripped 5 bases from V and 3 bases from J, with 16 bases between. This CDR3 contains 15 residues. Germline values: CDR1 SEHNR, CDR2 FQNEAQ (reference sequence). CDR3 loop: CASSRAEVKEETQYF. The DNA for the CDR3 is TGTGCCAGCAGCCGGGCCGAGGTAAAGGAAGAGACCCAGTACTTC. The full variable domain, its missing parts supplied by reference TRBV7-9 and TRBJ2-5, is DTGVSQNPRHKITKRGQNVTFRCDPISEHNRLYWYRQTLGQGPEFLTYFQNEAQLEKSRLLSDRFSAERPKGSFSTLEIQRTEQGDSAMYLCASSRAEVKEETQYFGPGTRLLVL.

The chain has TRBV11-2 and TRBJ2-1, with 7 bases lining up with TRBD2. CDR3 length: 15 amino acids. Trimming at V came to 4 bases and at J to 4 bases, leaving 7 bases not matched to a gene. Germline loops: CDR1 SGHAT, CDR2 FQNNGV. The CDR3 here is CASSSLALAYNEQFF. The DNA of the CDR3 is TGTGCCAGCAGCTCACTAGCGCTCGCTTACAATGAGCAGTTCTTC. The complete variable domain, with remaining parts taken from reference TRBV11-2 and TRBJ2-1, reads EAGVAQSPRYKIIEKRQSVAFWCNPISGHATLYWYQQILGQGPKLLIQFQNNGVVDDSQLPKDRFSAERLKGVDSTLKIQPAKLEDSAVYLCASSSLALAYNEQFFGPGTRLTVL.

The chain uses TRBV28 and TRBJ1-5; 7 bases line up with TRBD1. Germline trimming cut 4 bases from V and 6 bases from J; bases unmatched to any gene: 6. Germline lookup yields CDR1 MDHEN and CDR2 SYDVKM. CDR3 size: 14 residues. The CDR3 sequence: CASSSSGGTQPQHF. For the CDR3, the DNA is TGTGCCAGCAGTTCCTCAGGGGGTACTCAGCCCCAGCATTTT.

The J gene is TRBJ2-2, the V gene TRBV11-1; D unresolved. CDR1 and CDR2 (germline): SGHAT, FQDESV (reference sequence). Trimming removed 2 bases from V and 5 bases from J, with 12 bases in between. The length of the CDR3 is 15 residues. Here the CDR3 DNA reads TGTGCCAGCAGCTTAACCGTCTCCCCGACCGGGGAGCTGTTTTTT. This sequence encodes CASSLTVSPTGELFF.

The rearrangement uses TRBV7-2 and TRBJ2-7; a weak D match, TRBD2 (5 bases). The germline V gene encodes CDR1 SGHTA and CDR2 FQGNSA. V shed 5 bases and J shed 3 bases, with 14 bases lying between them. CDR3 length: 14 amino acids. The chain's CDR3 is CASSPEPGNYEQYF. The CDR3, as DNA: TGTGCCAGCAGCCCCGAACCGGGAAACTACGAGCAGTACTTC.

This clone is a singleton in its sample. The chain couples TRBV5-1 to TRBJ1-3; TRBD1 matches at 8 bases. CDR3 size: 15 residues. Germline values: CDR1 SGHRS, CDR2 YFSETQ. The V segment lost 0 bases and the J segment 9 bases; nucleotides outside the gene matches: 8. CDR3 amino acids: CASSLVGGQGSTIYF. The CDR3 DNA is TGCGCCAGCAGCTTGGTAGGCGGACAGGGCAGCACCATATATTTT.

The DNA for the CDR3 is TGTGCCTGGGGAATGGACAGGGGGCGTACTGAAGCTTTCTTT. Protein: CAWGMDRGRTEAFF. The V call is TRBV30, the J call TRBJ1-1, with 11 positions matching TRBD1. In germline, CDR1 is GTSNPN, CDR2 SVGIG (reference sequence). Losses at the gene ends were 5 bases for V and 5 bases for J; bases not matched to a gene: 7. The CDR3 runs to 14 residues.

The gene calls are TRBV7-8 and TRBJ2-2; a possible D gene is TRBD1 (5 bases). V lost 1 base, J lost 7 bases, and 19 bases lay in between. The CDR3 is made up of 17 amino acids. Germline V CDR1 and CDR2: SGHVS, FQNEAQ. CDR3 amino acids: CASSLGGWAREVGELFF. The CDR3 DNA reads as TGTGCCAGCAGCTTAGGGGGTTGGGCCAGGGAAGTCGGGGAGCTGTTTTTT.

This clone was seen only a few times. The rearrangement joins TRBV29-1 to TRBJ2-1, with 8 positions matching TRBD1. Germline V gene data show CDR1 as SQVTM and CDR2 as ANQGSEA. This CDR3 contains 14 residues. The V and J ends lost 7 bases and 7 bases, in that order; junction bases with no gene match: 12. CDR3 bases: TGCAGCGCCGGCGACAGGGGAATTAGGAATGAGCAGTTCTTC. Its translation: CSAGDRGIRNEQFF.

This clone appeared a few times. The chain combines TRBV18 with TRBJ2-7; D is unresolved. Germline CDR1 and CDR2: KGHSH and LQKENI. V dropped 6 bases and J dropped 0 bases, with 9 bases sitting between them. This CDR3 spans 13 amino acids. The CDR3 region has the DNA TGTGCCAGCTCGCCTGACAACTCCTACGAGCAGTACTTC. This codes for CASSPDNSYEQYF.

The V call is TRBV6-6, the J call TRBJ1-2; D possibly corresponds to TRBD1 (6 bases). Trimming removed 2 bases from V and 6 bases from J, with 10 bases in between. Germline V lookup: CDR1 MNHNY, CDR2 SVGAGI (reference sequence). This CDR3 contains 13 residues. CDR3 protein: CASSYGGGHGYTF. The CDR3 DNA reads as TGTGCCAGCAGTTACGGCGGGGGCCATGGCTACACCTTC.

This sequence joins TRBV4-1 and TRBJ1-5; no definite D call. Germline-derived CDR1 and CDR2 are MGHRA and YSYEKL. This CDR3 spans 18 amino acids. V lost 2 bases to trimming and J lost 2 bases, with 19 bases between them. CDR3 coding DNA: TGCGCCAGCAGCCAAAGGTGGACTTCCCTTAGGGGCAATCAGCCCCAGCATTTT. Its protein product is CASSQRWTSLRGNQPQHF.

This chain connects TRBV10-3 to TRBJ1-5; perhaps TRBD1 as D (6 bases). Germline CDR1 is ENHRY and CDR2 is SYGVKD. The V end was cut by 2 bases, the J end by 6 bases, with 14 bases between. The CDR3 sequence is 15 residues long. CDR3 coding DNA: TGTGCCATCAGTGAGGGCAGGGAAGGGGGTCAGCCCCAGCATTTT. Residues: CAISEGREGGQPQHF.

The rearrangement links TRBV7-3 to TRBJ1-5; no firm D call. Germline CDR1 SGHTA, CDR2 FQGTGA. V lost 5 bases, J lost 0 bases, and 5 bases lay in between. The CDR3 contains 13 residues. CDR3: CASSSHSNQPQHF. CDR3 DNA sequence: TGTGCCAGCAGCAGCCATAGCAATCAGCCCCAGCATTTT.

This chain links TRBV7-9 with TRBJ2-6, with 8 nucleotides matching TRBD1. V lost 5 bases and J lost 1; bases outside the gene matches: 7. CDR3 length: 17 residues. Germline loops: CDR1 SEHNR, CDR2 FQNEAQ (reference sequence). The CDR3 bases are TGTGCCAGCAGCCCCAGGGGGCTAGGGTCTGGGGCCAACGTCCTGACTTTC. This codes for CASSPRGLGSGANVLTF. Using reference TRBV7-9 and TRBJ2-6 for the parts outside the CDR3, the full variable domain is DTGVSQNPRHKITKRGQNVTFRCDPISEHNRLYWYRQTLGQGPEFLTYFQNEAQLEKSRLLSDRFSAERPKGSFSTLEIQRTEQGDSAMYLCASSPRGLGSGANVLTFGAGSRLTVL.

The chain employs TRBV5-1 and TRBJ2-2, with 8 bases that match TRBD2. CDR3 size: 17 residues. From germline, CDR1 is SGHRS and CDR2 YFSETQ. Trimming cost V 0 bases and J 3 bases; bases outside gene matches: 7. The CDR3, as DNA: TGCGCCAGCAGCTTGGGGGAGAGCGGGAGATACACCGGGGAGCTGTTTTTT. The encoded protein is CASSLGESGRYTGELFF.

This clone was detected many times. The DNA of the CDR3 is TGTGCCAGCAGCGTAGATGAACTAGCGGACTACAATGAGCAGTTCTTC. It codes for CASSVDELADYNEQFF. The V and J genes are TRBV9 and TRBJ2-1, with 8 bases aligning to TRBD2. After removal of 0 bases from V and 3 bases from J, the junction contained 5 bases not matched to a gene. The CDR3 is 16 amino acids. Germline V gene data show CDR1 as SGDLS and CDR2 as YYNGEE.

Of note for this clone: The sample contains more than one DNA sequence encoding this CDR3. CDR3 nucleotide sequence: TGCGCCAGCAGCAGTACAGGGGGAGAGACCCAGTACTTC. Protein: CASSSTGGETQYF. The chain joins TRBV5-1 to TRBJ2-5; the match to TRBD1 covers 8 bases. The germline V gene has CDR1 SGHRS and CDR2 YFSETQ. There are 13 residues in the CDR3. With 4 bases clipped from V and 4 bases from J, the junction kept 3 bases outside the gene matches. Looking up the rest from reference TRBV5-1 and TRBJ2-5 gives the full variable domain: KAGVTQTPRYLIKTRGQQVTLSCSPISGHRSVSWYQQTPGQGLQFLFEYFSETQRNKGNFPGRFSGRQFSNSRSEMNVSTLELGDSALYLCASSSTGGETQYFGPGTRLLVL.

The chain combines TRBV6-6 with TRBJ1-2, with D tentatively TRBD1 (5 bases). CDR1 MNHNY and CDR2 SVGAGI come from the germline V gene (reference sequence). V lost 5 bases to trimming and J lost 8 bases, with 18 bases between them. The CDR3 consists of 14 residues. In nucleotides, the CDR3 is TGTGCCAGCAGTGATGGCGGGGGATTGGGCGGCTACACCTTC. Translated, it gives CASSDGGGLGGYTF.

The J gene is TRBJ1-2, the V gene TRBV27; D may be TRBD1 (6 bases). The CDR3 runs to 16 residues. V was cut by 6 bases and J by 1 base, with 18 bases left in between. In germline, CDR1 is MNHEY, CDR2 SMNVEV (reference sequence). DNA for the CDR3: TGTGCCAGCAGGGCTCTATCGGGGGCCCTTAACTATGGCTACACCTTC. Translated, it gives CASRALSGALNYGYTF.